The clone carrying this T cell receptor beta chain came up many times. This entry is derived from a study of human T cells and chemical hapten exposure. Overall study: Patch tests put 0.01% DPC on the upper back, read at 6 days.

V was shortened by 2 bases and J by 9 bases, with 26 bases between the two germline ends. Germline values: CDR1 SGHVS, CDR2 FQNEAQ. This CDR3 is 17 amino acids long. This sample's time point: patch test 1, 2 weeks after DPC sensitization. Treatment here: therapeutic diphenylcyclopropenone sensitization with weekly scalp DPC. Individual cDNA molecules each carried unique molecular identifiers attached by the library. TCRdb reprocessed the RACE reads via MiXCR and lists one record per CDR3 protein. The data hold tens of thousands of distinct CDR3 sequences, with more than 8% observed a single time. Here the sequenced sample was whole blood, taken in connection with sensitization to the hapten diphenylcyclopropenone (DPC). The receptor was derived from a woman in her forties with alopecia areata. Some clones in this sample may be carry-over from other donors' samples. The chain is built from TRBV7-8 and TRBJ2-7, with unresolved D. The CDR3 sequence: CASSLLPRTDGLRGQYF. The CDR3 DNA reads TGTGCCAGCAGCTTACTTCCCCGGACGGACGGGCTACGAGGGCAGTACTTC. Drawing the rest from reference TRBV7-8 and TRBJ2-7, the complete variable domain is GAGVSQSPRYKVAKRGQDVALRCDPISGHVSLFWYQQALGQGPEFLTYFQNEAQLDKSGLPSDRFFAERPEGSVSTLKIQRTQQEDSAVYLCASSLLPRTDGLRGQYFGPGTRLTVT.